In this sample, the clone carrying this T cell receptor (beta chain) turned up a few times. The antigen remains undetermined. The data were obtained in a study of response to subunit inactivated influenza vaccine. Study-wide points: Researchers suggested that each seasonal influenza vaccination recruits few new T cells.

From the RT-PCR reads, TCRdb called clonotypes with MiXCR, one entry per CDR3 protein. The data contain 650,000 to 800,000 distinct CDR3 sequences, approximately 18% of them singletons. Germline V gene sequence: CDR1 DFQATT, CDR2 SNEGSKA (reference sequence). The CDR3 is 17 residues long. Trimming took 0 bases from V and 3 from J, leaving 18 bases between them. This clonotype originated in a man aged 50-59 years who received an inactivated influenza vaccine. Sample: PBMCs from blood, taken about 5 days after vaccination. J is TRBJ2-1 and V is TRBV20-1, with D perhaps TRBD1 (6 bases). The CDR3 region is CSARDKTKTQGYNEQFF. The CDR3, as DNA: TGCAGTGCTAGAGATAAAACTAAGACACAGGGCTACAATGAGCAGTTCTTC.